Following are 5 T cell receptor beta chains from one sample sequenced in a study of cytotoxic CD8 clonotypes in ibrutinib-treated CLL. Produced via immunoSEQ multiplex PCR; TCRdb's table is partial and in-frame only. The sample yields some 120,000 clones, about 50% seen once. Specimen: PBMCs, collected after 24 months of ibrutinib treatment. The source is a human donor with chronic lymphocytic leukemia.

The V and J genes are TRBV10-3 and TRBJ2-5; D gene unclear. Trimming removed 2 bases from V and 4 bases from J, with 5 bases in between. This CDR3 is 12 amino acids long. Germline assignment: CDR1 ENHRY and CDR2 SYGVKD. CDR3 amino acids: CAISEVGETQYF. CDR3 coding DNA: TGTGCCATCAGTGAGGTCGGAGAGACCCAGTACTTC.

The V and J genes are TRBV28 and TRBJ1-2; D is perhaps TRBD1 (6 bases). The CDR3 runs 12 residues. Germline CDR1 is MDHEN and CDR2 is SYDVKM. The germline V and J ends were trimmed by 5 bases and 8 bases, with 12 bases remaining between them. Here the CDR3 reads CASSHRDGGYTF. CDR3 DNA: TGTGCCAGCAGTCACAGGGATGGAGGCTACACCTTC.

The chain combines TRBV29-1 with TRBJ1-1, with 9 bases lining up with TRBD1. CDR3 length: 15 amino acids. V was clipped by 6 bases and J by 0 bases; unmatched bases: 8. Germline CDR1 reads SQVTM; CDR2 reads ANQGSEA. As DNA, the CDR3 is TGCAGCGTCGGACTCGGACAGGGGATGAACACTGAAGCTTTCTTT. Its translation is CSVGLGQGMNTEAFF.

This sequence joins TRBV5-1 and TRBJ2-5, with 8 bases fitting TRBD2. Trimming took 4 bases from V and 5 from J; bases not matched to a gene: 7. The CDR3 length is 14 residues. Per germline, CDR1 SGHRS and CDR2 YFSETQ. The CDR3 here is CASSPPGGRETQYF. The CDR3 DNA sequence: TGCGCCAGCAGCCCCCCGGGGGGGAGGGAGACCCAGTACTTC.

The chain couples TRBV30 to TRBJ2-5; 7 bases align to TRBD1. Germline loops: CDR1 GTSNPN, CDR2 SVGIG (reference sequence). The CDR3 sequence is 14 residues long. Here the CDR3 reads CAFRPGQYQETQYF. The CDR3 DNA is TGTGCTTTCAGGCCGGGACAGTACCAAGAGACCCAGTACTTC.